These T cell receptor beta chains were read from a single sample in a study of T cell clones after liver transplantation. Repertoires were generated with immunoSEQ multiplex PCR, while TCRdb's copy carries only in-frame clones and drops some. The sample yields tens of thousands of clones, about 92% seen once. The source material was CD4+ T cells from blood, sampled about 25 months after liver transplant. The source is a human patient who received a liver transplant. Some T cells may be provided by the graft donor. Each CDR3 is given with its conserved first and last residue. The D gene is left open where the match is weak. Some rows have no size entry. The others give once, few or many, or a class for an expanded clone.

J gene | D gene | V gene | clone size | CDR3 protein | CDR3 DNA
TRBJ1-5 | NA | TRBV28 | NA | CASSLTEPGQPQHF | TGTGCCAGCAGTTTAACTGAACCTGGCCAGCCCCAGCATTTT
TRBJ1-2 | NA | TRBV29-1 | NA | CSVEETGLVINYGYTF | TGCAGCGTTGAAGAAACAGGGTTGGTGATCAACTATGGCTACACCTTC
TRBJ2-7 | TRBD1 | TRBV5-1 | NA | CASSKETGGSVSEQYF | TGCGCCAGCAGCAAAGAGACAGGGGGAAGTGTCAGCGAGCAGTACTTC
TRBJ1-2 | TRBD1 | TRBV28 | NA | CASSYLKGQGGATWHF | TGTGCCAGCAGCTATTTAAAGGGTCAGGGGGGGGCAACCTGGCACTTC
TRBJ1-3 | TRBD1 | TRBV4-3 | NA | CASSQDRQGGPGNTIYF | TGCGCCAGCAGCCAAGATCGGCAGGGGGGTCCCGGGAACACCATATATTTT
TRBJ1-5 | NA | TRBV21-1 | NA | CASTARQLQPQHF | TGTGCCAGCACTGCCCGACAGCTCCAGCCCCAGCATTTT
TRBJ1-5 | TRBD1 | TRBV5-1 | NA | CASSSGQDQPQHF | TGCGCCAGCAGCTCCGGACAGGATCAGCCCCAGCATTTT
TRBJ2-5 | NA | TRBV4-3 | once | CASSQDSLRETQYF | TGCGCCAGCAGCCAAGACAGCCTAAGGGAGACCCAGTACTTC
TRBJ1-5 | NA | TRBV6-1 | NA | CASTLDSGNQPQHF | TGTGCCAGCACCTTAGACAGCGGCAATCAGCCCCAGCATTTT
TRBJ2-2 | NA | TRBV11-2 | NA | CASSLGHRATNTGELFF | TGTGCCAGCAGCTTAGGCCACAGGGCGACGAACACCGGGGAGCTGTTTTTT
TRBJ2-5 | TRBD2 | TRBV28 | NA | CASCRTSGSETQYF | TGTGCCAGCTGCAGGACTAGCGGGTCGGAGACCCAGTACTTC
TRBJ1-2 | NA | TRBV5-6 | NA | CASSLVFAGANYGYTF | TGTGCCAGCAGCTTGGTTTTCGCAGGGGCTAACTATGGCTACACCTTC
TRBJ2-2 | NA | TRBV28 | NA | CASDRTSPGELFF | TGTGCCAGCGATAGAACTAGCCCCGGGGAGCTGTTTTTT
TRBJ2-2 | TRBD1 | TRBV7-6 | NA | CASSSRTGGGGELFF | TGTGCCAGCAGCTCAAGGACAGGGGGCGGCGGGGAGCTGTTTTTT
TRBJ2-3 | NA | TRBV10-2 | NA | CASSEGVRGYTDTQYF | TGCGCCAGCAGTGAGGGGGTCAGGGGCTACACAGATACGCAGTATTTT
TRBJ2-3 | NA | TRBV5-1 | NA | CASSLDSTDTQYF | TGCGCCAGCAGCCTTGACAGCACAGATACGCAGTATTTT
TRBJ2-7 | NA | TRBV29-1 | NA | CSVTKNYEQYF | TGCAGCGTTACCAAGAACTACGAGCAGTACTTC
TRBJ1-1 | NA | TRBV5-4 | NA | CASSQPGRVNTEAFF | TGTGCCAGCAGCCAACCGGGACGGGTGAACACTGAAGCTTTCTTT
TRBJ2-2 | TRBD1 | TRBV7-3 | NA | CASSPLGGGLTGELFF | TGTGCCAGCAGCCCCCTAGGGGGCGGGCTGACCGGGGAGCTGTTTTTT
TRBJ2-2 | NA | TRBV29-1 | once | CSVDSGYTGELFF | TGCAGCGTGGACAGTGGATACACCGGGGAGCTGTTTTTT
TRBJ1-2 | NA | TRBV15 | NA | CATSAGGGNYGYTF | TGTGCCACCAGCGCGGGAGGGGGGAACTATGGCTACACCTTC
TRBJ2-2 | TRBD2 | TRBV7-2 | NA | CASSVLLAGGAGELFF | TGTGCCAGCAGCGTCCTACTAGCGGGAGGGGCCGGGGAGCTGTTTTTT
TRBJ1-1 | NA | TRBV2 | NA | CASNNGMNTEAFF | TGTGCCAGCAATAACGGAATGAACACTGAAGCTTTCTTT
TRBJ1-1 | TRBD1 | TRBV7-2 | NA | CASSVDRPAMNTEAFF | TGTGCCAGCAGCGTGGACAGGCCAGCGATGAACACTGAAGCTTTCTTT
TRBJ2-7 | TRBD2 | TRBV6-1 | NA | CASSEALALAGGGEQYF | TGTGCCAGCAGTGAAGCCCTGGCTCTAGCGGGAGGAGGCGAGCAGTACTTC
TRBJ2-3 | NA | TRBV27 | NA | CASTQKGSDTQYF | TGTGCCAGCACCCAAAAGGGTTCAGATACGCAGTATTTT
TRBJ2-7 | TRBD2 | TRBV5-1 | once | CASSRSGNYEQYF | TGCGCCAGCAGCCGTAGCGGGAACTACGAGCAGTACTTC
TRBJ2-1 | TRBD1 | TRBV19 | NA | CASSIDRGPYNEQFF | TGTGCCAGTAGTATTGACAGGGGGCCCTACAATGAGCAGTTCTTC
TRBJ1-2 | NA | TRBV2 | NA | CASSEWTQPGYTF | TGTGCCAGCAGTGAATGGACACAGCCCGGCTACACCTTC